This T cell receptor (beta chain) was found in a study of blood T cell repertoires in COVID-19. Overall study: PBMCs, B-cell-depleted T cells, or T cells provided the cDNA or gDNA that made up the material.

This table comes from immunoSEQ multiplex PCR, and its TCRdb copy is limited to in-frame clones, with some not included. The sample yields 90,000 or so clones, roughly 89% seen once. Germline loops: CDR1 SGHRS, CDR2 YFSETQ. This CDR3 has 17 residues. V dropped 0 bases and J dropped 4 bases, with 17 bases sitting between them. The chain joins TRBV5-1 to TRBJ2-4; TRBD2 is a possible D gene (6 bases). The clonotype was recovered from a woman aged 70-85 years with acute or convalescent COVID-19. Material: peripheral blood. The CDR3 reads CASSLAGGEGTKNIQYF. CDR3 sequence (DNA): TGCGCCAGCAGCTTGGCTGGAGGGGAAGGCACAAAAAACATTCAGTACTTC.